Detailed here is one T cell receptor beta chain. There is no known antigen for this receptor. Per-base quality was not reported, and no clone a single base away is much larger than it. The data stem from a study of shared T cell receptors in the human thymus (dated by TCRdb to the early 2020s). In the study overall: The study investigated the way shared, self-reactive T-cell receptor alpha chains are produced in the human thymus.

Library preparation used the immunoSEQ multiplex PCR assay. TCRdb carries this immuneACCESS record with in-frame sequences only. Its versions omit some clonotypes, under half of them owing to an unresolved V gene in the studies checked, with the rest unexplained. Present in this sample are approximately 760,000 clones, over 75% of which were seen just once. Of the sample, about 0.0098% falls within the top ten clones. Including cysteine and phenylalanine, the CDR3 has 14 amino acids. Only the CDR3 region is kept as DNA, spanning 42 bases read in frame from base 1. Sequences MDHEN (CDR1) and SYDVKM (CDR2) are obtained from the germline V gene. V loses 3 bases, J loses 4 bases, and the germline ends lie 12 bases apart. The sample was also linked to a second study, of human thymus T cells. That second publication adds: The donors were immunologically healthy infants in Finland who had open corrective cardiac surgery for congenital heart defects. Thymus tissue was collected as surgical resects that were removed during corrective cardiac surgery. Both the thymic and the peripheral blood repertoires appeared to show biased V and J gene segment usage. Highly overlapping thymic TCR repertoires among unrelated individuals were reported in the related research. The study described the TCR alpha and beta repertoires in under 10 infant thymus samples and a handful of matching peripheral blood samples. The cohort included about 6 male and two female infants, with donor ages spanning 7 to 244 days. Thymocytes were freed from the tissue by mechanical means and kept at -70 degrees C as pellets of roughly 10-32 million cells. Genomic DNA was extracted from frozen cell pellets with a QIAsymphony instrument. TCRB and TCRAD loci were amplified from a standardized quantity of quality-controlled genomic DNA using the immunoSEQ multiplex PCR assay. The amplicons covered the V(D)J region and were long enough to include the CDR3 and to identify the V and J genes. The commercial immunoSEQ service was used to sequence amplicons on an Illumina platform. Corrections for primer bias and sequencing errors followed previously described methods, while TCRAD and TCRB definitions were based on the IMGT database. Repertoires were analysed with immunoSEQ Analyzer 3.0 and VDJTools, covering basic statistics, V/J segment usage, diversity estimates, rarefaction and pairwise overlap. Diversity was estimated with Chao1, ChaoE, Efron-Thisted, Shannon and inverse Simpson indices, and also on datasets down-sampled to the smallest sample. Repertoire overlap was determined by strict matching of CDR3 nucleotide sequence, V gene and J gene, and Jaccard-based multidimensional scaling clustering was applied. On average, thymus samples gave 750,000 to 950,000 unique TCRB clonotypes, whereas blood samples gave around 80,000.

The sequence derives from a girl under three years old with a congenital heart defect. Donor details come from another sample of the same person, matched by shared clones. Sequencing was done on a sample of thymocytes. The chain was built from TRBV28 and TRBJ1-2, and possibly TRBD1, on 5 matching bases. In nucleotides, the sequence is TGTGCCAGCAGTTTCAGTTCAGGGATCTATGGCTACACCTTC. Translation gives CASSFSSGIYGYTF.